This T cell receptor beta chain was captured by sequencing in a study of shared clonotypes between healthy human individuals. Produced via immunoSEQ multiplex PCR; TCRdb's table is partial and in-frame only. The sample consists of over a million clones, around 74% of them appearing once. This clone was observed a handful of times. Sequenced: memory CD4+ T cells sorted from blood. Indicated subset: CD45RA-negative fraction. The sequence derives from a man aged 18 to 35 in good health.

CDR3 sequence: CASSPGYRGHGGELFF. In DNA, the CDR3 is TGTGCCAGCAGTCCAGGATACAGGGGGCACGGCGGGGAGCTGTTTTTT. The chain recombines TRBV27 with TRBJ2-2; 9 bases fit TRBD1. Trimming cost V 5 bases and J 7 bases; bases outside gene matches: 11. Germline V gene lookup returns CDR1 MNHEY and CDR2 SMNVEV (reference sequence). The CDR3 sequence is 16 residues long.